Listed below are T cell receptor beta chains from one sample, sequenced in a study of Graves' ophthalmopathy and Graves' hyperthyroidism. Each CDR3 protein is one row after TCRdb ran MiXCR on the multiplex PCR reads. The repertoire has 350,000 to 400,000 distinct CDR3 sequences, 15% of them found once; the top ten carry around 6.6%. Input material: peripheral blood. Receptor source: a woman under 30 with stable Graves' hyperthyroidism. Both conserved end residues are part of each CDR3. The order of the fields is clone size, J gene, V gene, D gene, CDR3 DNA, CDR3 protein. The D gene is left open where the match is weak. The size field reads once, few, many, or a class for an expanded clone.

>many|TRBJ1-2|TRBV7-3|NA
TGTGCCAGCAGCCCCTACCCAACTGAGAACTATGGCTACACCTTC
CASSPYPTENYGYTF
>many|TRBJ2-7|TRBV14|NA
TGTGCCAGCAGCCAAGAATCCTACCGCGGGACGGCTAAGCAGTACTTC
CASSQESYRGTAKQYF
>many|TRBJ1-5|TRBV6-1|TRBD1
TGTGCCAGCACTCGTTTGGAGGGACAGAATCAGCCCCAGCATTTT
CASTRLEGQNQPQHF
>few|TRBJ1-5|TRBV19|NA
TGTGCCAGTAGCACTAGCTCAACCCCGGGGGGTTGGGCTCAGCCCCAGCATTTT
CASSTSSTPGGWAQPQHF
>many|TRBJ2-7|TRBV4-2|TRBD1
TGTGCCAGCAGCCAAGAAGACAGGGATCACGAGCAGTACTTC
CASSQEDRDHEQYF
>many|TRBJ1-6|TRBV12-3/TRBV12-4|NA
TGTGCCAGCAAAACGGGCAAGGGTGGGGATTCACCCCTCCACTTT
CASKTGKGGDSPLHF
>many|TRBJ1-3|TRBV2|NA
TGTGCCAGCAATCCAGGGTCCTCTGGAAACACCATATATTTT
CASNPGSSGNTIYF
>many|TRBJ2-7|TRBV7-2|NA
TGTGCCAGCAGCTTCGAGAACGACGGGGAGCAGTACTTC
CASSFENDGEQYF
>many|TRBJ1-1|TRBV12-3/TRBV12-4|NA
TGTACCAGCAGTTTTTCGAGTAGACGGAGGGACACTGAAGCTTTCTTT
CTSSFSSRRRDTEAFF
>many|TRBJ1-1|TRBV7-3|NA
TGTGCCAGCAGCCTCGCAAACTTTGAAGCTTTCTTT
CASSLANFEAFF
>many|TRBJ1-2|TRBV24-1|TRBD1
TGTGCCACCAGCGAGGGGGCCTCAGGTGGCTACACCTTC
CATSEGASGGYTF